The 18 T cell receptor beta chains reported below all come from one sample, sequenced in a study of T cell responses to AZD1222 COVID-19 vaccine. Clones were sequenced by immunoSEQ multiplex PCR, and TCRdb holds only the in-frame ones, with some missing. The table lists some 120,000 clones, 88% of them singletons. Material: peripheral blood, obtained 28 days after the second AZD1222 dose. The origin of the receptors is an adult who received the AZD1222 COVID-19 vaccine.

V is TRBV28 and J is TRBJ2-7; D gene uncertain. The CDR3 sequence is 15 residues long. V lost 2 bases and J 2 bases, leaving 13 bases between the germline ends. CDR1 is MDHEN, CDR2 SYDVKM, per germline. CDR3 protein: CASSLRQNPPYEQYF. The CDR3 DNA is TGTGCCAGCAGTTTACGGCAGAACCCTCCCTACGAGCAGTACTTC.

V usage is TRBV4-2 and J usage is TRBJ1-4; D remains unclear. The germline V gene encodes CDR1 LGHNA and CDR2 YNFKEQ. V lost 1 base to trimming and J lost 8 bases, with 8 bases between them. The CDR3 has 13 amino acids. Here the CDR3 DNA reads TGTGCCAGCAGCCAAGGGCAGATGGAAAAACTGTTTTTT. Its protein is CASSQGQMEKLFF.

There are a few counts of this clone. This chain joins TRBV3-1 (or the pseudogene TRBV3-2) and TRBJ2-2; 7 bases align to TRBD2. The CDR3 length is 18 residues. The V gene end was trimmed by 0 bases and the J gene end by 1 base; junction bases not matched to a gene: 8. Germline CDR1 reads LGHDT; CDR2 reads YNNKEL (reference sequence). The CDR3 region is CASSQDLSGGRNTGELFF. CDR3 nucleotides: TGTGCCAGCAGCCAAGATTTATCGGGAGGCAGGAACACCGGGGAGCTGTTTTTT.

The rearrangement links TRBV6-5 to TRBJ1-5; D ambiguous. The CDR3 length is 11 residues. Germline V CDR1 and CDR2: MNHEY, SVGAGI. V gave up 6 bases and J gave up 5 bases, with 5 bases separating them. The CDR3 loop reads CASRSYQPQHF. In nucleotides, the CDR3 is TGTGCCAGCAGGTCTTATCAGCCCCAGCATTTT.

This clone was seen a single time. V gene TRBV5-1 combines with J gene TRBJ2-3; D may match TRBD1 or TRBD2 (6 bases each). Germline CDR1 SGHRS, CDR2 YFSETQ. V lost 4 bases and J lost 5, with 20 bases in between. CDR3 length: 16 amino acids. Here the CDR3 reads CASSPTGAGRGDTQYF. The CDR3 DNA follows: TGCGCCAGCAGCCCTACGGGGGCTGGTAGGGGAGATACGCAGTATTTT.

The chain has TRBV5-4 and TRBJ2-3, with 8 bases that match TRBD2. V gave up 4 bases and J gave up 6 bases; unmatched junction bases: 10. CDR3 length equals 15 residues. Germline lookup yields CDR1 SGHNT and CDR2 YYREEE (reference sequence). CDR3: CASSAPPGGADTQYF. In DNA, the CDR3 is TGTGCCAGCAGCGCCCCCCCGGGAGGGGCGGATACGCAGTATTTT.

CDR3 bases: TGTGCCAGCAGTAGGGACAGGGTTGGATCTGAAGCTTTCTTT. Translating gives CASSRDRVGSEAFF. This chain connects TRBV6-5 to TRBJ1-1; 9 nucleotides line up with TRBD1. Germline trimming cut 5 bases from V and 6 bases from J; bases unmatched to any gene: 7. Germline V gene sequence: CDR1 MNHEY, CDR2 SVGAGI. The CDR3 contains 14 residues.

The chain couples TRBV3-1 (or the pseudogene TRBV3-2) to TRBJ1-1; TRBD1 is a possible D gene (5 bases). In germline, CDR1 is LGHDT, CDR2 YNNKEL (reference sequence). Trimming cost V 1 base and J 3 bases, with 12 bases left between them. The CDR3 extends over 15 amino acids. The DNA for the CDR3 is TGTGCCAGCAGCCAAGGCGGGGGGGATCACACTGAAGCTTTCTTT. Amino acids: CASSQGGGDHTEAFF.

Note on this clone: This specimen includes other DNA sequences encoding the same CDR3. This CDR3 reads CASSPGAYEQYF. In nucleotides, the CDR3 is TGTGCCAGCAGCCCGGGAGCCTACGAGCAGTACTTC. This chain links TRBV28 with TRBJ2-7; a weak D match, TRBD2 (6 bases). The CDR3 runs to 12 residues. Germline V CDR1 and CDR2: MDHEN, SYDVKM. V was cut by 6 bases and J by 2 bases, with 8 bases left in between.

The V and J genes are TRBV28 and TRBJ1-1, with TRBD1 matching over 9 bases. Germline V gives CDR1 MDHEN, CDR2 SYDVKM. This CDR3 comprises 17 residues. V trimming: 1 base; J trimming: 7 bases; junction bases outside the gene matches: 13. In DNA, the CDR3 is TGTGCCAGCAGTTTATACCCCAAATGGACAGGGGAAGATGAAGCTTTCTTT. Translation: CASSLYPKWTGEDEAFF.

This clone was detected once. The chain is built from TRBV27 and TRBJ1-4; weak D call: TRBD1 (5 bases). CDR1 and CDR2 (germline): MNHEY, SMNVEV (reference sequence). The CDR3 spans 15 residues. The V end lost 3 bases, the J end lost 0 bases, and 8 bases lay between the germline ends. The CDR3 is CASSFRGATNEKLFF. CDR3 DNA sequence: TGTGCCAGCAGTTTTCGGGGCGCAACTAATGAAAAACTGTTTTTT.

The CDR3 sequence is CASSQGTGEAFF. The CDR3 DNA reads as TGTGCCAGCAGCCAAGGGACGGGTGAAGCTTTCTTT. The rearrangement uses TRBV28 and TRBJ1-1, with D maybe TRBD1 (5 bases). This CDR3 is 12 amino acids long. V dropped 6 bases and J dropped 7 bases, with 12 bases sitting between them. Germline lookup yields CDR1 MDHEN and CDR2 SYDVKM.

The chain links TRBV3-1 (or the pseudogene TRBV3-2) to TRBJ2-2; D is undetermined. Germline V gene data show CDR1 as LGHDT and CDR2 as YNNKEL (reference sequence). Trimming cost V 1 base and J 6 bases, with 6 bases left between them. The CDR3 totals 13 residues. The CDR3 bases are TGTGCCAGCAGCCAAGCAGTGGCCGGGGAGCTGTTTTTT. As protein: CASSQAVAGELFF.

This clone has more than one count but fewer than ten. This chain links TRBV10-3 with TRBJ2-3, with 7 bases identical to TRBD2. The J segment lost 3 bases and the V segment lost 4 bases, leaving 4 bases of the junction unmatched. Germline loops: CDR1 ENHRY, CDR2 SYGVKD. This CDR3 is 14 amino acids long. CDR3 protein: CAISAGGGTDTQYF. DNA of the CDR3: TGTGCCATCAGTGCGGGAGGCGGAACAGATACGCAGTATTTT.

The chain is built from TRBV5-1 and TRBJ1-4, with D perhaps TRBD1 (6 bases). From germline, CDR1 is SGHRS and CDR2 YFSETQ. The CDR3 loop spans 16 amino acids. V lost 6 bases and J 0 bases, leaving 15 bases between the germline ends. Here the CDR3 reads CASKWGPPATNEKLFF. Written as DNA, the CDR3 is TGCGCCAGCAAATGGGGGCCGCCCGCAACTAATGAAAAACTGTTTTTT. Supplemented by reference TRBV5-1 and TRBJ1-4, the full variable domain reads KAGVTQTPRYLIKTRGQQVTLSCSPISGHRSVSWYQQTPGQGLQFLFEYFSETQRNKGNFPGRFSGRQFSNSRSEMNVSTLELGDSALYLCASKWGPPATNEKLFFGSGTQLSVL.

This chain uses TRBV4-1 with TRBJ2-7, with 8 positions matching TRBD1. This CDR3 is 15 amino acids long. After removal of 8 bases from V and 4 bases from J, the junction contained 13 bases not matched to a gene. Germline loops: CDR1 MGHRA, CDR2 YSYEKL. Written as DNA, the CDR3 is TGCGCCAGCGGCCCCGGACAGGGAGAAGGGTACGAGCAGTACTTC. Amino acid sequence: CASGPGQGEGYEQYF.

The V call is TRBV18, the J call TRBJ2-2, with D unclear. There are 12 residues in the CDR3. V lost 6 bases and J lost 4, with 6 bases in between. Germline V gene sequence: CDR1 KGHSH, CDR2 LQKENI. The CDR3: CASSKGTGELFF. The CDR3 DNA reads as TGTGCCAGCTCCAAAGGCACCGGGGAGCTGTTTTTT. The variable domain in full, with the rest retrieved from reference TRBV18 and TRBJ2-2, is NAGVMQNPRHLVRRRGQEARLRCSPMKGHSHVYWYRQLPEEGLKFMVYLQKENIIDESGMPKERFSAEFPKEGPSILRIQQVVRGDSAAYFCASSKGTGELFFGEGSRLTVL.

The gene calls are TRBV7-2 and TRBJ2-7; TRBD1 aligns across 7 bases. The trim removed 0 bases at V and 5 bases at J, leaving 4 bases unmatched. The CDR3 runs to 14 residues. Germline V gene lookup returns CDR1 SGHTA and CDR2 FQGNSA. Here the CDR3 DNA reads TGTGCCAGCAGCTTAGCGACAGGGCTAAACGAGCAGTACTTC. Translated, it gives CASSLATGLNEQYF.